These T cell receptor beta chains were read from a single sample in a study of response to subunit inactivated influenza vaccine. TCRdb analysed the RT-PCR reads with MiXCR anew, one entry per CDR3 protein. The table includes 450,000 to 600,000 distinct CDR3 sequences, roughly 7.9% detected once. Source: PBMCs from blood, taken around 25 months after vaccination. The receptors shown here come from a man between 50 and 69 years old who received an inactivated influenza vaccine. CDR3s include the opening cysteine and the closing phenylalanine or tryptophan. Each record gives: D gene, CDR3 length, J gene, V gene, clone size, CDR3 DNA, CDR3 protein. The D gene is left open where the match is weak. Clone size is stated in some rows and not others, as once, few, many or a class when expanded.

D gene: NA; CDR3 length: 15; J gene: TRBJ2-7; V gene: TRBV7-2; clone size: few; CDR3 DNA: TGTGCCAGCAGCTCTGGCGGGCCCAGCTCCTACGAGCAGTACTTC; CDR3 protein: CASSSGGPSSYEQYF
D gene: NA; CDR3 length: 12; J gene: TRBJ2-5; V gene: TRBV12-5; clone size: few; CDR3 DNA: TGTGCTAGTGGTTTGGAGGGGGGGACCCAGTACTTC; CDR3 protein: CASGLEGGTQYF
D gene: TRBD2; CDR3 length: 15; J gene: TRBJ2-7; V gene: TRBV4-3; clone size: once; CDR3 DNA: TGCGCCAGCAGCCAAGGGGCTAGCGGTATAGGCGAGCAGTACTTC; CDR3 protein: CASSQGASGIGEQYF
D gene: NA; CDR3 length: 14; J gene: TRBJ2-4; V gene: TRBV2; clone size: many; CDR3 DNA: TGTGCCAGCACCAGGGGAGCTTCGGAAAACATTCAGTACTTC; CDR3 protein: CASTRGASENIQYF
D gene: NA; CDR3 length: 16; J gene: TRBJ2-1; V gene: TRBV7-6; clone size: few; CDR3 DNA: TGTGCCAGCAGCTTAGGGGTCGGGGGCCCTCTCAATGAGCAGTTCTTC; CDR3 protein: CASSLGVGGPLNEQFF
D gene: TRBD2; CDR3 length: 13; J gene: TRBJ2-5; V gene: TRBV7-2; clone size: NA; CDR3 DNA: TGTGCCAGCAGGCGGGGGGCTCAAGAGACCCAGTACTTC; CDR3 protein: CASRRGAQETQYF
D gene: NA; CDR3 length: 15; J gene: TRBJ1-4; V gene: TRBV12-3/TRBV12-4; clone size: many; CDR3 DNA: TGTGCCAGCAGTTTGGCCGGGACAATGTCTGAAAAACTGTTTTTT; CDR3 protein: CASSLAGTMSEKLFF
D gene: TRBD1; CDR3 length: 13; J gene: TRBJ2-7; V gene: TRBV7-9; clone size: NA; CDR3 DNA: TGTGCCACCGGACAGGGGGCGAACTACGAGCAGTACTTC; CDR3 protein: CATGQGANYEQYF
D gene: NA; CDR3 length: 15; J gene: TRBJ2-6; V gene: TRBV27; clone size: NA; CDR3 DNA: TGTGCCAGCAAGGTTTTTGGGTTAGGGGCCAACGTCCTGACTTTC; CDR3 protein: CASKVFGLGANVLTF
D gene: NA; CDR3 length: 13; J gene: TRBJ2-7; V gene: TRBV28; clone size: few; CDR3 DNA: TGTGCCAGCAGTCCGCAGGGTACGGGGGAGCAGTACTTC; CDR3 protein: CASSPQGTGEQYF
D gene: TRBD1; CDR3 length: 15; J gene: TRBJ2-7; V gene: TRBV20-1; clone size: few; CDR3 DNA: TGCAGTGCTTTATTCCGGGACAGGAGTTCTTACGAGCAGTACTTC; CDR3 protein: CSALFRDRSSYEQYF
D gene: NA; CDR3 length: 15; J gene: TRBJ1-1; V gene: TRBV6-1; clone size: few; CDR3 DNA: TGTGCCAGCAGCCCGACGGGCACCTTAGTCACTGAAGCTTTCTTT; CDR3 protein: CASSPTGTLVTEAFF
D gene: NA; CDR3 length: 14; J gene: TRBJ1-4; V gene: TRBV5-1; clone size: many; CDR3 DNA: TGCGCCAGCAGCTTAGGAGAGCCGAATGAAAAACTGTTTTTT; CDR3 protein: CASSLGEPNEKLFF
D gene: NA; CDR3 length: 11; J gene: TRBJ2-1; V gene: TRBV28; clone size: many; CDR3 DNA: TGTGCCAGCAGACTACGGGGTGAGCAGTTCTTC; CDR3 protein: CASRLRGEQFF
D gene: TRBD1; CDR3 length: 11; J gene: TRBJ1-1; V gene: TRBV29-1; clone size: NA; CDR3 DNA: TGCAGCGCCGGACAGGGGGCTGAAGCTTTCTTT; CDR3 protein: CSAGQGAEAFF
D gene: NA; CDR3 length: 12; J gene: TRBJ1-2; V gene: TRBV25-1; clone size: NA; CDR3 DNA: TGTGCCAGCAGTGACAGGGACTATGGCTACACCTTC; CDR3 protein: CASSDRDYGYTF
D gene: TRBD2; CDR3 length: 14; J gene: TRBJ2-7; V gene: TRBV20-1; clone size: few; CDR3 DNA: TGCAGTGCTAGAGAGGCTAGCGGGGTAGGCGAGCAGTACTTC; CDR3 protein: CSAREASGVGEQYF
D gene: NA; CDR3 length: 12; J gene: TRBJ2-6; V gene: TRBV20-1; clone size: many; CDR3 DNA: TGCAGTGCTAGAACTGGGGCCAACGTCCTGACTTTC; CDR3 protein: CSARTGANVLTF
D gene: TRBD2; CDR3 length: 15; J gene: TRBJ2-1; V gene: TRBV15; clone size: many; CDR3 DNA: TGTGCCACCAGCAGCGGACTAGCGACTTACAATGAGCAGTTCTTC; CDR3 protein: CATSSGLATYNEQFF
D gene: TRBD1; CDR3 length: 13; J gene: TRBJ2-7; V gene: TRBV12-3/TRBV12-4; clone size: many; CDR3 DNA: TGTGCCAGCAGTCGGGACAGGGGATCCGAGCAGTACTTC; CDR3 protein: CASSRDRGSEQYF
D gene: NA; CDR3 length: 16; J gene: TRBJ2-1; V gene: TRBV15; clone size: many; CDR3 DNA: TGTGCCACCAGCAGAGCCGGCTGGGGTTACTACAATGAGCAGTTCTTC; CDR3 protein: CATSRAGWGYYNEQFF
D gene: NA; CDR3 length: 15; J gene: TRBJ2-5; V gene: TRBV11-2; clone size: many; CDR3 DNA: TGTGCCAGCAGCTTAGCCGGAGCAACCCAAGAGACCCAGTACTTC; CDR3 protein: CASSLAGATQETQYF
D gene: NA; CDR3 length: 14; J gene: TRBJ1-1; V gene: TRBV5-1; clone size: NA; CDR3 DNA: TGCGCCAGCAGCACGTACAGGGAGGACACTGAAGCTTTCTTT; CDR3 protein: CASSTYREDTEAFF
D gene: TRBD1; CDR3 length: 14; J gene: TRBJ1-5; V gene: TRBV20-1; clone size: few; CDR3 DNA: TGCAGTGCTCCAGGACAGGGCTTAAATCAGCCCCAGCATTTT; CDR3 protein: CSAPGQGLNQPQHF
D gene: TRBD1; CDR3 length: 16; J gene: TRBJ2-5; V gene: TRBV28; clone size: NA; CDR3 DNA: TGTGCCAGCAGTTTATGGGGGACAGGGGACCAAGAGACCCAGTACTTC; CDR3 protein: CASSLWGTGDQETQYF
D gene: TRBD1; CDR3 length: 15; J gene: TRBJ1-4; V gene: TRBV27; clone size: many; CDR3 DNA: TGTGCCAGCAGTCACGCCGGGACAGTAAATGAAAAACTGTTTTTT; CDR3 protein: CASSHAGTVNEKLFF
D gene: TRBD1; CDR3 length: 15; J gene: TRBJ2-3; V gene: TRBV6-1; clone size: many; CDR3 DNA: TGTGCCAGCAGTGAAGGACAGGGGGCCCCAGATACGCAGTATTTT; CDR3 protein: CASSEGQGAPDTQYF
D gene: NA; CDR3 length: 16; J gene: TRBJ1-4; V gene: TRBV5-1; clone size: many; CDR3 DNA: TGCGCCAGCAGCTTGCTTGGAACAGGGAGGGATGAAAAACTGTTTTTT; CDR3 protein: CASSLLGTGRDEKLFF
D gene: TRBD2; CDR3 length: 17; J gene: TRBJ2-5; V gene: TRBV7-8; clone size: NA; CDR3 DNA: TGTGCCAGCAGCTTAGCCAAAACGGGACTAGCGAAAGAGACCCAGTACTTC; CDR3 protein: CASSLAKTGLAKETQYF
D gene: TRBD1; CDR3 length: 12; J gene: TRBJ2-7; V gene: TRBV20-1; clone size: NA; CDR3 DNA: TGCAGTCTACAGGGGGCTATCTACGAGCAGTACTTC; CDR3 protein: CSLQGAIYEQYF
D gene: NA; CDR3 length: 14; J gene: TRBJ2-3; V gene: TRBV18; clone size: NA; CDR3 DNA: TGTGCCAGCTCACCTGCAACTGGGGCAGATACGCAGTATTTT; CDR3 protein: CASSPATGADTQYF
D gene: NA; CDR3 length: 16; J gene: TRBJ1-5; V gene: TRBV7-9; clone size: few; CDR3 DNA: TGTGCCAGCAGCTTAGAGGGGGGCACGGGCAATCAGCCCCAGCATTTT; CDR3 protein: CASSLEGGTGNQPQHF
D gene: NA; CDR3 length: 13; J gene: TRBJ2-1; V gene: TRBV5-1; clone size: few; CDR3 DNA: TGCGCCAGCGGTGGGGCCCATAACAATGAGCAGTTCTTC; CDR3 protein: CASGGAHNNEQFF
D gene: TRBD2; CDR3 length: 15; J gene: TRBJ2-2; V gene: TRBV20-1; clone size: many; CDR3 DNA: TGCAGTGCTAGGGGCCGGGGGGGAGGCACCGGGGAGCTGTTTTTT; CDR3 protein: CSARGRGGGTGELFF
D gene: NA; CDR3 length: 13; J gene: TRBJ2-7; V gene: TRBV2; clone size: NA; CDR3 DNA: TGTGCCAGCCTGGAGATTAGAGCCTACGAGCAGTACTTC; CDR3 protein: CASLEIRAYEQYF
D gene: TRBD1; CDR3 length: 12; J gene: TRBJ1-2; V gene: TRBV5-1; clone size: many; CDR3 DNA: TGCGCCAGCAGCTCCGGGACAGACGGCTACACCTTC; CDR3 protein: CASSSGTDGYTF
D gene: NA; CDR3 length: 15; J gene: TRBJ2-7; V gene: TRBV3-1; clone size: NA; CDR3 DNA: TGTGCCAGCAGCCAAGATCCCCAGCGGGTATACGAGCAGTACTTC; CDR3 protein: CASSQDPQRVYEQYF
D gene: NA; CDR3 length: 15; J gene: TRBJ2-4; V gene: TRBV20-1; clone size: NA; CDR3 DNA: TGCAGTGCTTTCGACCCGGGACTAGCCAAAAACATTCAGTACTTC; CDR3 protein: CSAFDPGLAKNIQYF
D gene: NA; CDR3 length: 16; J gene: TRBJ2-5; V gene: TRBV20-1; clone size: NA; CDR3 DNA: TGCAGTGCTAGAGTTCCCTACCCGGTAGGCGGAGAGACCCAGTACTTC; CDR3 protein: CSARVPYPVGGETQYF
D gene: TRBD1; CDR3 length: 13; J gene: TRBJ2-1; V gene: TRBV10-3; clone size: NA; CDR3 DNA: TGTGCCATCAGTGAGACAGGGGTGGACGAGCAGTTCTTC; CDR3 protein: CAISETGVDEQFF
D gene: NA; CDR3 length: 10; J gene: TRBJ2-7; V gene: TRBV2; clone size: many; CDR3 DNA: TGTGCCAGCAGTGTTTTCGAGCAGTACTTC; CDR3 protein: CASSVFEQYF
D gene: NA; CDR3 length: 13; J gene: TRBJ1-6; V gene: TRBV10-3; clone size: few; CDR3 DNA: TGTGCCATCAGTGGGACTCCAAATTCACCCCTCCACTTT; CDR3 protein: CAISGTPNSPLHF
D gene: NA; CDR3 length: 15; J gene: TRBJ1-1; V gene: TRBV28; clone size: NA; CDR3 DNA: TGTGCCAGCACCATCTCAGTTAACATGAACACTGAAGCTTTCTTT; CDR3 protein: CASTISVNMNTEAFF
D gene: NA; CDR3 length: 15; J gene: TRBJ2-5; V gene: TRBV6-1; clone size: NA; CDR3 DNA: TGTGCCAGCAGCCCAACCGGGACGGCACAAGAGACCCAGTACTTC; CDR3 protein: CASSPTGTAQETQYF
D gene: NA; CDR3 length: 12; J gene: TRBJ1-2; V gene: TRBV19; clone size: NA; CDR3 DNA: TGTGCCAGTAGTAGTAACCTCTATGGCTACACCTTC; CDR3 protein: CASSSNLYGYTF